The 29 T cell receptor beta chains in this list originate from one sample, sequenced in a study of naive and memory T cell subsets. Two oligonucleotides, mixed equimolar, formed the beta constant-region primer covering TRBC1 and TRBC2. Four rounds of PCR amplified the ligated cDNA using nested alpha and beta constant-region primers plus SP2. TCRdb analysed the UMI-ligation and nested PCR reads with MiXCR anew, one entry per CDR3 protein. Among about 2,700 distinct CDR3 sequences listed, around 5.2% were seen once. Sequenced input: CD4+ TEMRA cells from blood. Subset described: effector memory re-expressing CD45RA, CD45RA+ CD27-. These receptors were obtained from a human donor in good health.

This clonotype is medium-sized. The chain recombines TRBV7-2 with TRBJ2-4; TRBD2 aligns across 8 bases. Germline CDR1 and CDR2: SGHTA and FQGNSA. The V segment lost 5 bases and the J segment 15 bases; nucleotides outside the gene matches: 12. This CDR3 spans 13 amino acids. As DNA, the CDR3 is TGTGCCAGCAGCCGTCACGGGACTAGTATTTTGTACTTC. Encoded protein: CASSRHGTSILYF. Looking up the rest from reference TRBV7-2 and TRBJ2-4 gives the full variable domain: GAGVSQSPSNKVTEKGKDVELRCDPISGHTALYWYRQSLGQGLEFLIYFQGNSAPDKSGLPSDRFSAERTGGSVSTLTIQRTQQEDSAVYLCASSRHGTSILYFGAGTRLSVL.

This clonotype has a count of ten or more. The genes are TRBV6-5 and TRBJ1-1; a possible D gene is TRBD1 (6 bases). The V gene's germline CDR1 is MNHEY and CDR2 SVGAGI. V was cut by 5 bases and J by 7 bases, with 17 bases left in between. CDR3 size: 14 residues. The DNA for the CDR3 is TGTGCCAGCAGTAAGACAGGAGGGGGGTTTGAAGCTTTCTTT. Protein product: CASSKTGGGFEAFF.

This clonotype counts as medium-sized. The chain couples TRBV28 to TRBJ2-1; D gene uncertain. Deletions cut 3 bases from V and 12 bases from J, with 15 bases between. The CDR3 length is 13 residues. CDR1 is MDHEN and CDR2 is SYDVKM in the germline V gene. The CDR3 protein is CASSLTGTKGQFF. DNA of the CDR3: TGTGCCAGCAGTTTGACGGGCACAAAGGGGCAGTTCTTC.

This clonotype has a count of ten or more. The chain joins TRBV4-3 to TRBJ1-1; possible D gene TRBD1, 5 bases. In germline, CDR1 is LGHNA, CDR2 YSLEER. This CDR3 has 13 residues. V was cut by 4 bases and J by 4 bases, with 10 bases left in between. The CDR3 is CASSPLGVTEAFF. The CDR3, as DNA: TGCGCCAGCAGCCCCCTGGGGGTCACTGAAGCTTTCTTT.

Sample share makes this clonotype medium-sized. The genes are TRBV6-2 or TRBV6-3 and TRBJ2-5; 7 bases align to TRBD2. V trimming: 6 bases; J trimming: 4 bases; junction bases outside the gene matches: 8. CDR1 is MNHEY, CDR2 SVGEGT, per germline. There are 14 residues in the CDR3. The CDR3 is CASRRGLEGETQYF. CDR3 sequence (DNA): TGTGCCAGCAGACGAGGACTAGAGGGAGAGACCCAGTACTTC.

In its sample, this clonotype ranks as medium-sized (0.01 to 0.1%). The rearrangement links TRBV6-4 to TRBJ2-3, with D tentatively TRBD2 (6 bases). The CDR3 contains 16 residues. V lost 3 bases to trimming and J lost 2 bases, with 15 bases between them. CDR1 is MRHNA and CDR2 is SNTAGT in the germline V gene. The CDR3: CASSETAGSSTDTQYF. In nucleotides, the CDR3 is TGTGCCAGCAGTGAAACGGCGGGGAGTTCCACAGATACGCAGTATTTT.

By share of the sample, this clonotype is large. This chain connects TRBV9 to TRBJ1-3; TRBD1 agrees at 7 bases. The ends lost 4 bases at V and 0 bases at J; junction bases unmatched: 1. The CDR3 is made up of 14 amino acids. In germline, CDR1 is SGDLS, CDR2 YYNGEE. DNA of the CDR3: TGTGCCAGCAGCAGGGACAGCTCTGGAAACACCATATATTTT. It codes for CASSRDSSGNTIYF. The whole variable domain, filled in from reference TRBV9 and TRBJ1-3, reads DSGVTQTPKHLITATGQRVTLRCSPRSGDLSVYWYQQSLDQGLQFLIQYYNGEERAKGNILERFSAQQFPDLHSELNLSSLELGDSALYFCASSRDSSGNTIYFGEGSWLTVV.

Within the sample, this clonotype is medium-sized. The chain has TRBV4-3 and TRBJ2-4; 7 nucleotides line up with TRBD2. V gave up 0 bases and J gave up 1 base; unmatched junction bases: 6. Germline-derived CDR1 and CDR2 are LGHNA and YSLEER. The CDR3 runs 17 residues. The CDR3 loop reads CASSQDSAGRAKNIQYF. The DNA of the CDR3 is TGCGCCAGCAGCCAAGATTCAGCGGGAAGGGCCAAAAACATTCAGTACTTC.

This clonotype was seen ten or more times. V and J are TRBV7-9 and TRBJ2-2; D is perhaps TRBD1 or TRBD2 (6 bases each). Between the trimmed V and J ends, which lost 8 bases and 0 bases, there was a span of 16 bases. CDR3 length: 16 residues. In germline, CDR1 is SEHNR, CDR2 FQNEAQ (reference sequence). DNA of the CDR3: TGTGCCAGCGGCCCTAGGGGGAGGTCGAACACCGGGGAGCTGTTTTTT. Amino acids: CASGPRGRSNTGELFF.

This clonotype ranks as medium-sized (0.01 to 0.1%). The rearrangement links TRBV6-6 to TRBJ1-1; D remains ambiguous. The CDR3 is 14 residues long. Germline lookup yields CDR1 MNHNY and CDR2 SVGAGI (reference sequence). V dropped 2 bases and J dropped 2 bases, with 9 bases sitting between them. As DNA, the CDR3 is TGTGCCAGCAGTTACCCCCACACAAACACTGAAGCTTTCTTT. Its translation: CASSYPHTNTEAFF.

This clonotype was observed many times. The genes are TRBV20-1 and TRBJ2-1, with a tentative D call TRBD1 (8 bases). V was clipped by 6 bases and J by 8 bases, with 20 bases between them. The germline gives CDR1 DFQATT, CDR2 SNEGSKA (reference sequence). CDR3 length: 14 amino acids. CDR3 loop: CSATGGGREDEQFF. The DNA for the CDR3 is TGCAGTGCCACAGGGGGTGGGAGGGAGGATGAGCAGTTCTTC.

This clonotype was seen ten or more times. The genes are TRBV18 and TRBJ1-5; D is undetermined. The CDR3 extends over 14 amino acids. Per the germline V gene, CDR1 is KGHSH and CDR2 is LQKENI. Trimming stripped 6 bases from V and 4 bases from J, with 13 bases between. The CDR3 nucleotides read TGTGCCAGCTCCCTCCTGGCCGAAAATCAGCCCCAGCATTTT. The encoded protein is CASSLLAENQPQHF.

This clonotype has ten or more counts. CDR3 residues: CASRPDWTGANYYGYTF. The CDR3 DNA reads as TGTGCCAGCAGACCCGATTGGACAGGGGCGAACTACTATGGCTACACCTTC. The rearrangement joins TRBV6-5 to TRBJ1-2; TRBD1 agrees at 9 bases. Losses at the gene ends were 6 bases for V and 3 bases for J; bases not matched to a gene: 14. The CDR3 runs to 17 residues. Per germline, CDR1 MNHEY and CDR2 SVGAGI.

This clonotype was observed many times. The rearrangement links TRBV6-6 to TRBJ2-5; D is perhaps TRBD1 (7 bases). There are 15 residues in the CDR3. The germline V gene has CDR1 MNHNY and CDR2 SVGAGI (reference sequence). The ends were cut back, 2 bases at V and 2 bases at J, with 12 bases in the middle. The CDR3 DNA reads TGTGCCAGCAGTTACATGACAGGGACTCAAGAGACCCAGTACTTC. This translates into CASSYMTGTQETQYF.

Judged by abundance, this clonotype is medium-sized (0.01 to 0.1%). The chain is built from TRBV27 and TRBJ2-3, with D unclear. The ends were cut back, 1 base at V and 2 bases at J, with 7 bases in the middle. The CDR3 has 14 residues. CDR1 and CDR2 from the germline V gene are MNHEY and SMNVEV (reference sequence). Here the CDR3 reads CASSLYPLTDTQYF. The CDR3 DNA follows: TGTGCCAGCAGTTTATACCCCCTCACAGATACGCAGTATTTT.

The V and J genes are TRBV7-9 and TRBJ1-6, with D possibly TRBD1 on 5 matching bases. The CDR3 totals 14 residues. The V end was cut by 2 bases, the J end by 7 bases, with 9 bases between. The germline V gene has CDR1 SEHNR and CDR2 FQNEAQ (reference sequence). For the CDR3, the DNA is TGTGCCAGCAGCTTATGGGACTTCAATTCACCCCTCCACTTT. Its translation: CASSLWDFNSPLHF.

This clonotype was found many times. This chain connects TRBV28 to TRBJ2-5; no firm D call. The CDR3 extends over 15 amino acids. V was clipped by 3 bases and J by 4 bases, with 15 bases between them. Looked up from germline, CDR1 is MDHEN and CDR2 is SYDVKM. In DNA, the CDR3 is TGTGCCAGCAGTTTTCTGGTCCTCGCGAGAGAGACCCAGTACTTC. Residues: CASSFLVLARETQYF. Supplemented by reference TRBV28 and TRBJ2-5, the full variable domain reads DVKVTQSSRYLVKRTGEKVFLECVQDMDHENMFWYRQDPGLGLRLIYFSYDVKMKEKGDIPEGYSVSREKKERFSLILESASTNQTSMYLCASSFLVLARETQYFGPGTRLLVL.

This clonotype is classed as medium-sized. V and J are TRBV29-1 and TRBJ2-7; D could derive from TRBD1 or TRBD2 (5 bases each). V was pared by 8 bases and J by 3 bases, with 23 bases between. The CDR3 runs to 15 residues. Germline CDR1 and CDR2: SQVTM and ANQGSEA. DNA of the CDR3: TGCAGCTTTGCTGTTCCCATGGGACCCGACTACGAGCAGTACTTC. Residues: CSFAVPMGPDYEQYF.

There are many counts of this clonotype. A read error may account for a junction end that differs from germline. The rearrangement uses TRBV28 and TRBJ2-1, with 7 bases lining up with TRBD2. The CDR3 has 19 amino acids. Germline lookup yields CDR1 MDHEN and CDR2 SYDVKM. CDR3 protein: CASSLLKRGTSDSYNEQFF. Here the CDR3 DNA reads TGTGCCAGCAGCTTATTAAAGAGGGGAACTAGCGACTCCTACAATGAGCAGTTCTTC.

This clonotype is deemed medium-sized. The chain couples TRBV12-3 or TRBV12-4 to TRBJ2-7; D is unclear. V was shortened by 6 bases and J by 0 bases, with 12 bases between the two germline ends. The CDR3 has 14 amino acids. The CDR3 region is CASSLDVASYEQYF. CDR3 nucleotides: TGTGCCAGCAGCCTAGACGTAGCCTCCTACGAGCAGTACTTC.

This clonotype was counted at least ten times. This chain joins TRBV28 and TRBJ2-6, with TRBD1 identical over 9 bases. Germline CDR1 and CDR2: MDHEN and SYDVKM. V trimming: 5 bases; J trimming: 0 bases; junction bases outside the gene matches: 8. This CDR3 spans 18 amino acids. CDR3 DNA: TGTGCCAGCAGTCCTTCCGGGACAGGGTACTCTGGGGCCAACGTCCTGACTTTC. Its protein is CASSPSGTGYSGANVLTF.

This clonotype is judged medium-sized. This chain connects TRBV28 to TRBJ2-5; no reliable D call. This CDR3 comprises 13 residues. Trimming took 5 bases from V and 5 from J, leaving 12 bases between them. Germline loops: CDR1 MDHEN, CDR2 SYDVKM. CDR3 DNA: TGTGCCAGCAGTCCTGTCCCCTCCGAGACCCAGTACTTC. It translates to CASSPVPSETQYF.

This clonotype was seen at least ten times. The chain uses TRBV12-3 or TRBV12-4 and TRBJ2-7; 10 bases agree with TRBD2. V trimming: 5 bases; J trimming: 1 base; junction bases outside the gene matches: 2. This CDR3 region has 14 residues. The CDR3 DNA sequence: TGTGCCAGCAGTCGGACTAGCGGATCCTACGAGCAGTACTTC. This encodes CASSRTSGSYEQYF.

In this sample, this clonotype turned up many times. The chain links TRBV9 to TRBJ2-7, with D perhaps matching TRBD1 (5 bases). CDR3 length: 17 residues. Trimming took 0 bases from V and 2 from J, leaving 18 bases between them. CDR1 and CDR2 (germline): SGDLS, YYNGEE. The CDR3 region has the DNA TGTGCCAGCAGCGTAGCCCAGGGTGACTCCTTAACCTACGAGCAGTACTTC. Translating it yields CASSVAQGDSLTYEQYF. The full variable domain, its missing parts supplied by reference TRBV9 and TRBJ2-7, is DSGVTQTPKHLITATGQRVTLRCSPRSGDLSVYWYQQSLDQGLQFLIQYYNGEERAKGNILERFSAQQFPDLHSELNLSSLELGDSALYFCASSVAQGDSLTYEQYFGPGTRLTVT.

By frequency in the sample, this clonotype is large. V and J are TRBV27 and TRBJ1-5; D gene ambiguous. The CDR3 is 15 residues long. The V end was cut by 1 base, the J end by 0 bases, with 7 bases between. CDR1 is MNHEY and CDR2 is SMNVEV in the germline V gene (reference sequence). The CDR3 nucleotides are TGTGCCAGCAGTTTATTTCGGGGTAGCAATCAGCCCCAGCATTTT. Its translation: CASSLFRGSNQPQHF.

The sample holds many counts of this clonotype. CDR3 amino acids: CASSWDRGSLSPLHF. The CDR3 nucleotides read TGTGCCAGCAGTTGGGACAGGGGGTCGTTGTCACCCCTCCACTTT. The rearrangement joins TRBV12-3 or TRBV12-4 to TRBJ1-6; TRBD1 aligns across 11 bases. Trimming took 4 bases from V and 10 from J; bases not matched to a gene: 6. This CDR3 is built from 15 residues.

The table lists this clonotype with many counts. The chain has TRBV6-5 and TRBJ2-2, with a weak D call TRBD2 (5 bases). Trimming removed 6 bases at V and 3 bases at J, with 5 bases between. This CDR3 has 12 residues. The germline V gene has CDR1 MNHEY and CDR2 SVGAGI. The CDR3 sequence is CASRRDTGELFF. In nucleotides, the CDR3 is TGTGCCAGCAGGAGGGACACCGGGGAGCTGTTTTTT.

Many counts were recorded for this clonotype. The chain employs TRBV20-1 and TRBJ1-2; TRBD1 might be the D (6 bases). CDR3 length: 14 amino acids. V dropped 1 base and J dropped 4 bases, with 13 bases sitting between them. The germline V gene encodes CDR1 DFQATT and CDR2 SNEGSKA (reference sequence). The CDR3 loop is CSARAIQGAYGYTF. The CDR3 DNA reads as TGCAGTGCTAGAGCAATACAGGGCGCCTATGGCTACACCTTC.

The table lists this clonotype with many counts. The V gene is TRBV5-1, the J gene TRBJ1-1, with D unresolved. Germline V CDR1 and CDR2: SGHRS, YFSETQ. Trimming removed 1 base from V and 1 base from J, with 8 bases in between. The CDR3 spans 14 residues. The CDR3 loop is CASSLLAGNTEAFF. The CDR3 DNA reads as TGCGCCAGCAGCTTGCTAGCAGGGAACACTGAAGCTTTCTTT.